The rows below give T cell receptor beta chains drawn from one sample of a study of T cells in Graves' hyperthyroidism and ophthalmopathy. One entry per CDR3 protein, called by TCRdb with MiXCR from the multiplex PCR reads. This sample yields 600,000 to 900,000 distinct CDR3 sequences, of which about 17% are seen a single time; 8.4% belongs to the top ten. Source material: blood. These receptors were taken from a man between 18 and 29 years old with Graves' hyperthyroidism. Both conserved end residues are part of each CDR3. The D gene is left open where the match is weak. A row's size may be missing; if present it is once, few, many or a size class.

v_gene: TRBV28; j_gene: TRBJ1-1; d_gene: .; abundance: many; CDR3aa: CASSLPLANTEAFF; CDR3nt: TGTGCCAGCAGTTTGCCCCTAGCGAACACTGAAGCTTTCTTT
v_gene: TRBV7-9; j_gene: TRBJ2-5; d_gene: TRBD1; abundance: many; CDR3aa: CASSLQGQGVWETQYF; CDR3nt: TGTGCCAGCAGCTTACAAGGACAGGGAGTGTGGGAGACCCAGTACTTC
v_gene: TRBV27; j_gene: TRBJ1-4; d_gene: .; abundance: many; CDR3aa: CASSLLQGNEKLFF; CDR3nt: TGTGCCAGCAGTTTATTACAGGGCAATGAAAAACTGTTTTTT
v_gene: TRBV11-2; j_gene: TRBJ2-7; d_gene: TRBD2; abundance: many; CDR3aa: CASSLVASGTYEQYF; CDR3nt: TGTGCCAGCAGCTTAGTGGCTAGCGGGACCTACGAGCAGTACTTC
v_gene: TRBV30; j_gene: TRBJ2-7; d_gene: .; abundance: many; CDR3aa: CAWSVALGHYEQYF; CDR3nt: TGTGCCTGGAGTGTGGCGCTAGGGCACTACGAGCAGTACTTC
v_gene: TRBV9; j_gene: TRBJ2-7; d_gene: TRBD1; abundance: .; CDR3aa: CASSVDPGQGAREQYF; CDR3nt: TGTGCCAGCAGCGTAGATCCTGGACAGGGGGCGCGGGAGCAGTACTTC
v_gene: TRBV2; j_gene: TRBJ1-6; d_gene: .; abundance: many; CDR3aa: CASSERAGARSPLHF; CDR3nt: TGTGCCAGCAGTGAGAGGGCAGGGGCGAGATCACCCCTCCACTTT
v_gene: TRBV28; j_gene: TRBJ2-7; d_gene: TRBD2; abundance: few; CDR3aa: CASSEPGLAVYEQYF; CDR3nt: TGTGCCAGCAGTGAGCCGGGACTAGCGGTCTACGAGCAGTACTTC
v_gene: TRBV10-3; j_gene: TRBJ2-1; d_gene: .; abundance: few; CDR3aa: CAISDRNEQFF; CDR3nt: TGTGCCATCAGTGATCGAAATGAGCAGTTCTTC
v_gene: TRBV25-1; j_gene: TRBJ2-3; d_gene: .; abundance: .; CDR3aa: CASSETAARGTDTQYF; CDR3nt: TGTGCCAGCAGTGAGACGGCCGCCAGGGGCACAGATACGCAGTATTTT
v_gene: TRBV20-1; j_gene: TRBJ2-7; d_gene: TRBD1; abundance: .; CDR3aa: CSARVPGTGGGEQYF; CDR3nt: TGCAGTGCTAGAGTCCCCGGGACAGGGGGCGGCGAGCAGTACTTC
v_gene: TRBV12-3/TRBV12-4; j_gene: TRBJ2-3; d_gene: .; abundance: many; CDR3aa: CASSLRLLSGDTQYF; CDR3nt: TGTGCCAGCAGTCTCAGACTACTTTCGGGGGATACGCAGTATTTT
v_gene: TRBV2; j_gene: TRBJ2-5; d_gene: TRBD2; abundance: few; CDR3aa: CASTYSGSGETQYF; CDR3nt: TGTGCCAGCACCTATAGCGGGAGCGGGGAGACCCAGTACTTC
v_gene: TRBV29-1; j_gene: TRBJ2-1; d_gene: TRBD2; abundance: few; CDR3aa: CSVGGLAVSYNEQFF; CDR3nt: TGCAGCGTTGGAGGACTAGCGGTCTCCTACAATGAGCAGTTCTTC
v_gene: TRBV28; j_gene: TRBJ2-7; d_gene: TRBD2; abundance: .; CDR3aa: CASKVAGAGTGDYEQYF; CDR3nt: TGTGCCAGCAAAGTAGCGGGAGCGGGTACCGGGGACTACGAGCAGTACTTC
v_gene: TRBV24-1; j_gene: TRBJ2-5; d_gene: .; abundance: few; CDR3aa: CATSDTPKETQYF; CDR3nt: TGTGCCACCAGTGATACCCCCAAAGAGACCCAGTACTTC
v_gene: TRBV6-1; j_gene: TRBJ1-1; d_gene: .; abundance: many; CDR3aa: CASTLRGGVEAFF; CDR3nt: TGTGCCAGCACCCTCCGGGGGGGAGTTGAAGCTTTCTTT
v_gene: TRBV28; j_gene: TRBJ2-3; d_gene: .; abundance: many; CDR3aa: CASSFSSFTDTQYF; CDR3nt: TGTGCCAGCAGTTTCAGTTCTTTCACAGATACGCAGTATTTT
v_gene: TRBV7-2; j_gene: TRBJ2-3; d_gene: TRBD2; abundance: many; CDR3aa: CASSPRLAGGLDTQYF; CDR3nt: TGTGCCAGCAGCCCTCGACTAGCGGGAGGTCTCGATACGCAGTATTTT
v_gene: TRBV28; j_gene: TRBJ1-1; d_gene: TRBD1; abundance: many; CDR3aa: CASSPQGVNTEAFF; CDR3nt: TGTGCCAGCAGTCCACAGGGGGTCAACACTGAAGCTTTCTTT
v_gene: TRBV27; j_gene: TRBJ1-1; d_gene: .; abundance: .; CDR3aa: CASSALWTGNTEAFF; CDR3nt: TGTGCCAGCAGTGCCCTTTGGACGGGTAACACTGAAGCTTTCTTT
v_gene: TRBV7-2; j_gene: TRBJ2-1; d_gene: TRBD2; abundance: few; CDR3aa: CASSRGLAGESEQFF; CDR3nt: TGTGCCAGCAGCCGCGGACTAGCGGGAGAGAGTGAGCAGTTCTTC
v_gene: TRBV18; j_gene: TRBJ2-7; d_gene: .; abundance: many; CDR3aa: CASSSLGLEQYF; CDR3nt: TGTGCCAGCTCATCCCTAGGGCTGGAGCAGTACTTC
v_gene: TRBV11-2; j_gene: TRBJ1-1; d_gene: .; abundance: .; CDR3aa: CASTPFMNTEAFF; CDR3nt: TGTGCCAGCACCCCATTCATGAACACTGAAGCTTTCTTT
v_gene: TRBV20-1; j_gene: TRBJ2-7; d_gene: TRBD2; abundance: many; CDR3aa: CSAPTSGSYEQYF; CDR3nt: TGCAGTGCACCGACTAGCGGTTCCTACGAGCAGTACTTC
v_gene: TRBV6-1; j_gene: TRBJ2-3; d_gene: .; abundance: many; CDR3aa: CASSAGQYTDTQYF; CDR3nt: TGTGCCAGCAGCGCGGGACAGTACACAGATACGCAGTATTTT
v_gene: TRBV30; j_gene: TRBJ2-3; d_gene: .; abundance: few; CDR3aa: CAWSYRAESQYF; CDR3nt: TGTGCCTGGAGTTACAGGGCTGAAAGCCAGTATTTT
v_gene: TRBV6-1; j_gene: TRBJ2-7; d_gene: .; abundance: many; CDR3aa: CASSEAGGDTYEQYF; CDR3nt: TGTGCCAGCAGTGAAGCGGGAGGGGACACCTACGAGCAGTACTTC
v_gene: TRBV9; j_gene: TRBJ2-2; d_gene: TRBD2; abundance: .; CDR3aa: CASSTTSGSPNTGELFF; CDR3nt: TGTGCCAGCAGCACGACTAGCGGGAGCCCGAACACCGGGGAGCTGTTTTTT
v_gene: TRBV5-5; j_gene: TRBJ2-7; d_gene: .; abundance: many; CDR3aa: CASSVRDTRSYEQYF; CDR3nt: TGTGCCAGCAGCGTCCGGGACACCCGCTCCTACGAGCAGTACTTC
v_gene: TRBV30; j_gene: TRBJ1-1; d_gene: .; abundance: many; CDR3aa: CAWIPMGEGFGTEAFF; CDR3nt: TGTGCCTGGATCCCCATGGGGGAGGGGTTCGGCACTGAAGCTTTCTTT
v_gene: TRBV12-3/TRBV12-4; j_gene: TRBJ2-1; d_gene: .; abundance: few; CDR3aa: CASSFLSDEQFF; CDR3nt: TGTGCCAGCAGTTTCCTTTCCGATGAGCAGTTCTTC
v_gene: TRBV5-6; j_gene: TRBJ1-1; d_gene: .; abundance: .; CDR3aa: CASSLLQGVNTEAFF; CDR3nt: TGTGCCAGCAGCTTGCTTCAGGGCGTGAACACTGAAGCTTTCTTT
v_gene: TRBV20-1; j_gene: TRBJ2-7; d_gene: .; abundance: few; CDR3aa: CSAVSLDSSYEQYF; CDR3nt: TGCAGTGCTGTGAGCCTCGACAGCTCCTACGAGCAGTACTTC
v_gene: TRBV11-2; j_gene: TRBJ2-5; d_gene: .; abundance: many; CDR3aa: CASSPDGSLYQETQYF; CDR3nt: TGTGCCAGCAGCCCTGACGGCAGTTTGTACCAAGAGACCCAGTACTTC
v_gene: TRBV7-9; j_gene: TRBJ2-7; d_gene: TRBD2; abundance: many; CDR3aa: CASSPPGGAGGNEQYF; CDR3nt: TGTGCCAGCAGCCCGCCGGGAGGCGCGGGAGGGAACGAGCAGTACTTC
v_gene: TRBV20-1; j_gene: TRBJ2-7; d_gene: TRBD1; abundance: many; CDR3aa: CRINRGSYEQYF; CDR3nt: TGCAGGATAAACAGGGGCTCCTACGAGCAGTACTTC
v_gene: TRBV27; j_gene: TRBJ1-1; d_gene: .; abundance: .; CDR3aa: CASSKIGGNTEAFF; CDR3nt: TGTGCCAGCAGTAAGATAGGAGGCAACACTGAAGCTTTCTTT
v_gene: TRBV28; j_gene: TRBJ2-7; d_gene: TRBD2; abundance: few; CDR3aa: CASTLAGGEQYF; CDR3nt: TGTGCCAGCACACTAGCGGGAGGCGAGCAGTACTTC
v_gene: TRBV11-2; j_gene: TRBJ2-5; d_gene: TRBD2; abundance: many; CDR3aa: CASSATSGRGETQYF; CDR3nt: TGTGCCAGCAGCGCTACTAGCGGGAGGGGTGAGACCCAGTACTTC
v_gene: TRBV24-1; j_gene: TRBJ1-6; d_gene: .; abundance: .; CDR3aa: CAAGGVGSPLHF; CDR3nt: TGTGCCGCAGGAGGGGTGGGTTCACCCCTCCACTTT
v_gene: TRBV7-2; j_gene: TRBJ2-3; d_gene: TRBD2; abundance: many; CDR3aa: CASSLAFRLAGSTDTQYF; CDR3nt: TGTGCCAGCAGCTTAGCCTTCAGACTAGCGGGGAGCACAGATACGCAGTATTTT
v_gene: TRBV15; j_gene: TRBJ1-1; d_gene: .; abundance: many; CDR3aa: CATSREPNTEAFF; CDR3nt: TGTGCCACCAGCAGAGAACCTAACACTGAAGCTTTCTTT
v_gene: TRBV14; j_gene: TRBJ1-1; d_gene: .; abundance: few; CDR3aa: CASSPQYTEAFF; CDR3nt: TGTGCCAGCAGCCCTCAATACACTGAAGCTTTCTTT
v_gene: TRBV11-3; j_gene: TRBJ2-7; d_gene: .; abundance: many; CDR3aa: CASSLDGVASEQYF; CDR3nt: TGTGCCAGCAGCTTAGATGGCGTAGCGTCCGAGCAGTACTTC
v_gene: TRBV5-1; j_gene: TRBJ2-1; d_gene: .; abundance: .; CDR3aa: CASKTNNEQFF; CDR3nt: TGCGCCAGCAAGACGAACAATGAGCAGTTCTTC
v_gene: TRBV6-1; j_gene: TRBJ2-5; d_gene: .; abundance: .; CDR3aa: CASSYGLTGETQYF; CDR3nt: TGTGCCAGCAGTTACGGGCTTACTGGAGAGACCCAGTACTTC
v_gene: TRBV28; j_gene: TRBJ2-5; d_gene: TRBD1; abundance: many; CDR3aa: CASSRTLRGRETQYF; CDR3nt: TGTGCCAGCAGTCGAACCCTCAGGGGGCGAGAGACCCAGTACTTC
v_gene: TRBV6-1; j_gene: TRBJ2-7; d_gene: .; abundance: .; CDR3aa: CASTFSGSSSYEQYF; CDR3nt: TGTGCCAGCACATTTAGCGGTTCGAGCTCCTACGAGCAGTACTTC
v_gene: TRBV30; j_gene: TRBJ2-2; d_gene: .; abundance: many; CDR3aa: CAWNRVTGELFF; CDR3nt: TGTGCCTGGAACAGGGTCACCGGGGAGCTGTTTTTT
v_gene: TRBV7-2; j_gene: TRBJ1-4; d_gene: .; abundance: many; CDR3aa: CASSLVGARGEKLFF; CDR3nt: TGTGCCAGCAGCTTAGTAGGGGCCCGGGGTGAAAAACTGTTTTTT
v_gene: TRBV9; j_gene: TRBJ2-5; d_gene: .; abundance: .; CDR3aa: CASSVAGRGAAQYF; CDR3nt: TGTGCCAGCAGCGTCGCGGGACGGGGGGCCGCCCAGTACTTC
v_gene: TRBV29-1; j_gene: TRBJ2-1; d_gene: .; abundance: many; CDR3aa: CSVAPRQNNEQFF; CDR3nt: TGCAGCGTTGCCCCCCGACAGAACAATGAGCAGTTCTTC
v_gene: TRBV4-1; j_gene: TRBJ1-2; d_gene: .; abundance: .; CDR3aa: CASSQVGSMDDSYTF; CDR3nt: TGCGCCAGCAGCCAAGTGGGGAGCATGGATGATAGCTACACCTTC
v_gene: TRBV20-1; j_gene: TRBJ2-7; d_gene: TRBD2; abundance: many; CDR3aa: CSATGLAKFEPYEQYF; CDR3nt: TGCAGTGCTACCGGACTAGCCAAGTTTGAACCCTACGAGCAGTACTTC
v_gene: TRBV7-8; j_gene: TRBJ1-5; d_gene: .; abundance: many; CDR3aa: CASTQAANQPQHF; CDR3nt: TGTGCCAGCACTCAGGCGGCCAATCAGCCCCAGCATTTT
v_gene: TRBV7-9; j_gene: TRBJ2-3; d_gene: TRBD1; abundance: few; CDR3aa: CASSWGDREATDTQYF; CDR3nt: TGTGCCAGCAGCTGGGGGGACAGGGAAGCAACAGATACGCAGTATTTT
v_gene: TRBV20-1; j_gene: TRBJ2-5; d_gene: .; abundance: few; CDR3aa: CSARDYSRLETQYF; CDR3nt: TGCAGTGCTAGAGATTACAGCCGTCTGGAGACCCAGTACTTC
v_gene: TRBV30; j_gene: TRBJ1-2; d_gene: .; abundance: .; CDR3aa: CAWSPRGAGYTF; CDR3nt: TGTGCCTGGAGTCCCCGGGGGGCTGGCTACACCTTC